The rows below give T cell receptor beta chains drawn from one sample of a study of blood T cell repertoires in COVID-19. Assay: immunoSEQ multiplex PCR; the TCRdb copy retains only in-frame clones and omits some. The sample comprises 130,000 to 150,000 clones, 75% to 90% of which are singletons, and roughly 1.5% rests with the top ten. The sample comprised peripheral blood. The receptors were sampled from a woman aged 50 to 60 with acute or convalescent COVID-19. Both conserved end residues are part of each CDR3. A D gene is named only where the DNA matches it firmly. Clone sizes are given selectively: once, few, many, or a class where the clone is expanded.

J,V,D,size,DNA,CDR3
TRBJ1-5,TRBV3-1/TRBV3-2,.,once,TGTGCCAGCAGCCAAGATGGGGAGGGGCATCAGCCCCAGCATTTT,CASSQDGEGHQPQHF
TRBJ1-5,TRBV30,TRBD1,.,TGTGCCTGGAGTGCCGGACAGGGCGGTCAGCCCCAGCATTTT,CAWSAGQGGQPQHF
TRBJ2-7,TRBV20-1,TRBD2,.,TGCAGTGCTAGTCACGGACTAGGCCTAGTGGCCTACGAGCAGTACTTC,CSASHGLGLVAYEQYF
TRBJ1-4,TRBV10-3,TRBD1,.,TGTGCCATCAGAGGGACAGCCACCACCGGTAATGAAAAACTGTTTTTT,CAIRGTATTGNEKLFF
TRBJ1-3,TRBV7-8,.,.,TGTGCCAGCAGCTTAGACGGTCCCTCGGTTGGAAACACCATATATTTT,CASSLDGPSVGNTIYF
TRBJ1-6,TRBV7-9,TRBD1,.,TGTGCCAGCAGCTTGATCGGGACAGATAATTCACCCCTCCACTTT,CASSLIGTDNSPLHF
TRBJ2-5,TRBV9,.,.,TGTGCCAGCAGCGTAGCCGGCGGGACCTATTCGGAGACCCAGTACTTC,CASSVAGGTYSETQYF
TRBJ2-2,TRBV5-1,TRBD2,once,TGCGCCAGCAGATTACTAGCGGGGGCTGACACCGGGGAGCTGTTTTTT,CASRLLAGADTGELFF
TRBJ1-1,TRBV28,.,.,TGTGCCAGCAGTGACAGTCTGAACACTGAAGCTTTCTTT,CASSDSLNTEAFF
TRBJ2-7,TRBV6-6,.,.,TGTGCCAGCAGTTACAAGGGGGCGCGGGAAGAGCAGTACTTC,CASSYKGAREEQYF
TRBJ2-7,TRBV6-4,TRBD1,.,TGTGCCAGCAGTGGGTCAGGGGGCGAGCAGTACTTC,CASSGSGGEQYF
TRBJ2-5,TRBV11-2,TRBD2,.,TGTGCCAGCAGCCCCTACATTGGCACGGGGCGGGAGGGGGTAACCCAGTACTTC,CASSPYIGTGREGVTQYF
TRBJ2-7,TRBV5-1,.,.,TGCGCCAGCAGCTGGGACACCAACTACGAGCAGTACTTC,CASSWDTNYEQYF
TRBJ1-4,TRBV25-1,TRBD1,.,TGTGCCAGCCTCGACAGGGTTGAAAAACTGTTTTTT,CASLDRVEKLFF
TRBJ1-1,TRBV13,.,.,TGTGCCAGCAGTCCAGGGGATGAAGCTTTCTTT,CASSPGDEAFF
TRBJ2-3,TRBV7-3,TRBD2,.,TGTGCCAGCAGCCTAGCGGGGCCTAGCACAGATACGCAGTATTTT,CASSLAGPSTDTQYF
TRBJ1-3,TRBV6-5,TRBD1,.,TGTGCCAGCAGTTACGCACAGGGGGCTGGAAACACCATATATTTT,CASSYAQGAGNTIYF
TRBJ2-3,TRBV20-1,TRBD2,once,TGCAGTGCTAGTCCGGGACTAGCGGGAGGGTGGTATACGCAGTATTTT,CSASPGLAGGWYTQYF
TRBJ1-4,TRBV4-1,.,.,TGCGCCAGCAGCCAGAGACCTGCAGGGGCGACTAATGAAAAACTGTTTTTT,CASSQRPAGATNEKLFF
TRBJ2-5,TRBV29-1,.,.,TGCAGCGTCGCGCAGGTCGAAGAGACCCAGTACTTC,CSVAQVEETQYF
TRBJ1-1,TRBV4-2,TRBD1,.,TGTGCCAGCAGCCTTGGGACAGGGGGGGACACTGAAGCTTTCTTT,CASSLGTGGDTEAFF
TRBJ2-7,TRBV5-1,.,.,TGCGCCAGCAGCTTGACAGGGCAGGTGATCTACGAGGGGCAGTACTTC,CASSLTGQVIYEGQYF
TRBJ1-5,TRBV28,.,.,TGTGCCAGCAGTCCCGGTGGGGGGAGGAGGCCCCAGCATTTT,CASSPGGGRRPQHF
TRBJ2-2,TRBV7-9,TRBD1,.,TGTGCCAGCACCAAGGACAGGGTAGTCACCGGGGAGCTGTTTTTT,CASTKDRVVTGELFF
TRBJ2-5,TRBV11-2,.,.,TGTGCCAGCGTATCAGGGGAGAAAGAGACCCAGTACTTC,CASVSGEKETQYF
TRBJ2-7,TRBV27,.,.,TGTGCCACCGGATGGGGGCGCCGAGAGCAGTACTTC,CATGWGRREQYF
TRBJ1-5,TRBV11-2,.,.,TGTGCCAGCAGCTTAGAGGGCCTCGGGCCCCAGCATTTT,CASSLEGLGPQHF
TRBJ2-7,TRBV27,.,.,TGTGCCACTACCGACAGCTCCTACGAGCAGTACTTC,CATTDSSYEQYF
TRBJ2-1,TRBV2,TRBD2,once,TGTGCCAGCGGGGAGGGAACGGAGCAGTTCTTC,CASGEGTEQFF
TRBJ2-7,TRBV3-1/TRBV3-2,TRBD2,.,TGTGCCAGCAGCCAAGGACTAGCGCGCTACGAGCAGTACTTC,CASSQGLARYEQYF
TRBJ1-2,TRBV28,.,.,TGTGCCACGATGCGGGGGGCGATTCACTATGGCTACACCTTC,CATMRGAIHYGYTF
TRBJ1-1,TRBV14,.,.,TGTGCCAGCAGCCCCGGGACTGAAGCTTTCTTT,CASSPGTEAFF
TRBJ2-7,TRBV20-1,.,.,TGCAGTGCTAACCCAGGGGAGGAGCAGTACTTC,CSANPGEEQYF
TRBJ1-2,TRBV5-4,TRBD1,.,TGTGCCAGCACCGTGGGGCCAGGGGGGAGCTATGGCTACACCTTC,CASTVGPGGSYGYTF
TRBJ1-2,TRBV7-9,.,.,TGTGCCAGCAGCTTCAGCCAGGGGACTAACTATGGCTACACCTTC,CASSFSQGTNYGYTF
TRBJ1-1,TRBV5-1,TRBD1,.,TGCGCCAGCAGCCAGGGACAGGCGAACACTGAAGCTTTCTTT,CASSQGQANTEAFF
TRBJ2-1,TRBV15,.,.,TGTGCCACCAGCAGAGGAGGGAGTTCTAACAATGAGCAGTTCTTC,CATSRGGSSNNEQFF
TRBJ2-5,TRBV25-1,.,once,TGTGCCAGCAGTGAATCTCAGAGTACGGGGACCCAGTACTTC,CASSESQSTGTQYF
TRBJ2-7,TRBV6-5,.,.,TGTGCCAGCAGTTACTCGGTCGTAGTTACCTACGAGCAGTACTTC,CASSYSVVVTYEQYF
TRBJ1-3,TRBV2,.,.,TGTGCCAGCAGGGGGGGGATTGGAAACACCATATATTTT,CASRGGIGNTIYF
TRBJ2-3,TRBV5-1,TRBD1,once,TGCGCCAGCAGGGTGGACAGGGATACGCAGTATTTT,CASRVDRDTQYF